The 21 T cell receptor beta chains below were found in one sample sequenced in a study of cytomegalovirus exposure and HLA in healthy donors. PCR used 60 Vbeta primers and 13 Jbeta primers. TCRdb's copy holds only in-frame clones and misses some; the assay was immunoSEQ multiplex PCR. Found here are some 100,000 clones, around 79% of them singletons; the top ten hold roughly 13%. Input material: PBMCs. The receptors were gathered from a woman in her 70s in good health and CMV-seropositive.

The V call is TRBV5-1, the J call TRBJ2-3, with D possibly TRBD1 on 6 matching bases. The V gene's germline CDR1 is SGHRS and CDR2 YFSETQ. The CDR3 totals 17 residues. Trimming left V 3 bases short and J 0 bases short, with 17 bases between. CDR3: CASSYAGTPYSTDTQYF. The CDR3 nucleotides are TGCGCCAGCAGCTACGCCGGGACACCATACAGCACAGATACGCAGTATTTT.

This clone was seen a handful of times. The rearrangement uses TRBV10-1 and TRBJ2-1; TRBD2 matches 10 bases. V dropped 5 bases and J dropped 10; count of bases not matched to a gene: 8. The CDR3 covers 14 residues. Germline loops: CDR1 WNHNN, CDR2 SYGVQD (reference sequence). CDR3 amino acids: CASSPAGGPREQFF. The CDR3 DNA follows: TGCGCCAGCAGTCCAGCGGGAGGGCCGCGGGAGCAGTTCTTC.

In DNA form, the CDR3 reads TGTGCCTCGGGTGACAGGGAGCTCTACGAGCAGTACTTC. The encoded protein is CASGDRELYEQYF. The rearrangement links TRBV28 to TRBJ2-7, with 7 nucleotides matching TRBD1. Losses at the gene ends were 11 bases for V and 3 bases for J; bases not matched to a gene: 10. Germline V gives CDR1 MDHEN, CDR2 SYDVKM. This CDR3 is 13 amino acids long.

The chain uses TRBV30 and TRBJ1-5; the match to TRBD1 covers 7 bases. Germline lookup yields CDR1 GTSNPN and CDR2 SVGIG (reference sequence). V lost 2 bases to trimming and J lost 5 bases; unmatched junction nucleotides: 3. The CDR3 length is 13 residues. CDR3 DNA: TGTGCCTGGAGTACAGGGGTAGATCAGCCCCAGCATTTT. It specifies CAWSTGVDQPQHF.

V gene TRBV4-3 combines with J gene TRBJ2-2; TRBD2 might be the D (6 bases). The CDR3 runs to 15 residues. The germline V gene has CDR1 LGHNA and CDR2 YSLEER. V was trimmed by 3 bases and J by 7 bases, leaving 15 bases between them. As DNA, the CDR3 is TGCGCCAGCAGCCAGGACTACAGGATCGGCGGGGAGCTGTTTTTT. Encoded protein: CASSQDYRIGGELFF.

The chain uses TRBV5-6 and TRBJ1-2, with unresolved D. The CDR3 sequence is 14 residues long. CDR1 and CDR2 (germline): SGHDT, YYEEEE. V lost 1 base, J lost 6 bases, and 13 bases lay in between. The CDR3 DNA reads as TGTGCCAGCAGCTTGACCGGAGGGCGGGATGGCTACACCTTC. Translating it yields CASSLTGGRDGYTF. Full variable domain (remainder filled in from reference TRBV5-6 and TRBJ1-2): DAGVTQSPTHLIKTRGQQVTLRCSPKSGHDTVSWYQQALGQGPQFIFQYYEEEERQRGNFPDRFSGHQFPNYSSELNVNALLLGDSALYLCASSLTGGRDGYTFGSGTRLTVV.

The chain recombines TRBV28 with TRBJ2-3, with 9 nucleotides matching TRBD1. Germline lookup yields CDR1 MDHEN and CDR2 SYDVKM. Trimming at V came to 5 bases and at J to 3 bases, leaving 0 bases not matched to a gene. The CDR3 contains 13 residues. CDR3 protein: CASSGQGTDTQYF. Written as DNA, the CDR3 is TGTGCCAGCAGTGGACAGGGGACAGATACGCAGTATTTT.

CDR3 coding DNA: TGTGCCAGCAGTTTGTCAGCGGGAGGAGTTAACACCGGGGAGCTGTTTTTT. This gives the protein CASSLSAGGVNTGELFF. The chain carries TRBV27 and TRBJ2-2; 9 bases match TRBD2. V lost 3 bases, J lost 2 bases, and 7 bases stayed unmatched. Germline V gene data show CDR1 as MNHEY and CDR2 as SMNVEV (reference sequence). The CDR3 runs 17 residues.

This chain joins TRBV7-9 and TRBJ2-3; 10 bases are shared with TRBD2. Germline V CDR1 and CDR2: SEHNR, FQNEAQ (reference sequence). V was clipped by 5 bases and J by 6 bases; unmatched bases: 14. The CDR3 loop spans 17 amino acids. The CDR3 region is CASSPGGASGGPDTQYF. The CDR3 coding sequence is TGTGCCAGCAGCCCCGGCGGAGCTAGCGGGGGACCGGATACGCAGTATTTT.

The chain carries TRBV7-9 and TRBJ2-3; D might be TRBD2 (6 bases). V was clipped by 6 bases and J by 0 bases, with 16 bases between them. The length of the CDR3 is 16 residues. Germline CDR1 and CDR2: SEHNR and FQNEAQ (reference sequence). CDR3 residues: CASSVAVAASTDTQYF. The CDR3 region has the DNA TGTGCCAGCAGTGTCGCGGTAGCGGCGAGCACAGATACGCAGTATTTT.

The genes are TRBV7-9 and TRBJ2-6; D gene ambiguous. CDR3 length: 15 residues. The germline V and J ends were trimmed by 5 bases and 5 bases, with 13 bases remaining between them. Germline V gene lookup returns CDR1 SEHNR and CDR2 FQNEAQ (reference sequence). The CDR3 spells CASSPRSVRANVLTF. As DNA, the CDR3 is TGTGCCAGCAGCCCACGGAGTGTGCGGGCCAACGTCCTGACTTTC.

V gene TRBV9 combines with J gene TRBJ2-1, with 7 nucleotides matching TRBD1. The CDR3 has 17 amino acids. CDR1 SGDLS and CDR2 YYNGEE come from the germline V gene. V was clipped by 4 bases and J by 0 bases; unmatched bases: 10. The CDR3 DNA sequence: TGTGCCAGCAGCAAGAGGGACAGACAAAGCTCCTACAATGAGCAGTTCTTC. Residues: CASSKRDRQSSYNEQFF.

This chain joins TRBV9 and TRBJ2-7; D is perhaps TRBD1 (5 bases). Between the trimmed V and J ends, which lost 7 bases and 0 bases, there was a span of 14 bases. Germline V gives CDR1 SGDLS, CDR2 YYNGEE. CDR3 length: 14 residues. The CDR3: CASGADGSSYEQYF. The DNA for the CDR3 is TGTGCCAGCGGGGCTGACGGTAGCTCCTACGAGCAGTACTTC.

The chain employs TRBV10-3 and TRBJ2-1, with 11 bases that match TRBD2. V dropped 4 bases and J dropped 5; count of bases not matched to a gene: 7. Germline V gives CDR1 ENHRY, CDR2 SYGVKD. This CDR3 has 16 amino acids. In nucleotides, the CDR3 is TGTGCCATCAGTGTGGCCGGGACTAGCGGAAACAATGAGCAGTTCTTC. Translated, it gives CAISVAGTSGNNEQFF.

This rearrangement joins TRBV7-9 to TRBJ2-4; 9 bases are shared with TRBD1. Germline V lookup: CDR1 SEHNR, CDR2 FQNEAQ (reference sequence). The CDR3 loop spans 14 amino acids. The trim removed 5 bases at V and 9 bases at J, leaving 8 bases unmatched. The CDR3, as DNA: TGTGCCAGCAGCACCAGACAGGGGGGGGGCATTCAGTACTTC. Protein: CASSTRQGGGIQYF.

As concerns this clone: The junction does not match germline at one end; this may be a read error. V and J are TRBV6-1 and TRBJ2-3; 12 bases match TRBD2. CDR3 size: 14 residues. Germline V CDR1 and CDR2: MNHNS, SASEGT. As DNA, the CDR3 is TGTGCCCGTTTGACTAGCGGGAGCAGAGATACGCAGTATTTT. Translation: CARLTSGSRDTQYF.

This chain uses TRBV7-8 with TRBJ2-3; tentatively, D is TRBD2 (5 bases). Between the trimmed V and J ends, which lost 1 base and 2 bases, there was a span of 13 bases. Germline loops: CDR1 SGHVS, CDR2 FQNEAQ. The CDR3 has 16 amino acids. Here the CDR3 DNA reads TGTGCCAGCAGCTTAGGGAGCTGGACTTCCACAGATACGCAGTATTTT. This gives the protein CASSLGSWTSTDTQYF.

The chain carries TRBV6-6 and TRBJ2-1, with a tentative D call TRBD1 (5 bases). CDR3 length: 11 residues. Germline V gene sequence: CDR1 MNHNY, CDR2 SVGAGI (reference sequence). The V and J ends lost 7 bases and 15 bases respectively, with 16 bases between them. The CDR3 nucleotides are TGTGCCAGCACCATTACCAGGGCGTTGTTCTTC. Translating gives CASTITRALFF.

This clone was detected only a few times. V usage is TRBV6-4 and J usage is TRBJ2-2; 7 nucleotides align to TRBD1. The germline gives CDR1 MRHNA, CDR2 SNTAGT. The CDR3 is 14 residues long. J lost 3 bases, V lost 3 bases, and 1 base had no gene match. The CDR3 DNA is TGTGCCAGCAGTGAAACAGGGGACACCGGGGAGCTGTTTTTT. Its protein product is CASSETGDTGELFF.

The chain employs TRBV6-5 and TRBJ1-5; a weak D match, TRBD1 (5 bases). The CDR3 covers 14 residues. With 5 bases removed from V and 6 bases from J, the gap between germline ends came to 14 bases. Germline V lookup: CDR1 MNHEY, CDR2 SVGAGI. Here the CDR3 reads CASSGSGSGQPQHF. The CDR3 DNA reads TGTGCCAGCAGTGGGTCAGGGTCAGGTCAGCCCCAGCATTTT.

This chain joins TRBV14 and TRBJ2-3, with 7 bases aligning to TRBD1. J gave up 3 bases and V 0 bases, and 9 bases lay outside the gene matches. The CDR3 is 17 amino acids. The germline V gene has CDR1 SGHDN and CDR2 FVKESK. As DNA, the CDR3 is TGTGCCAGCAGCCAAGATCAGGCAGGGGGAAGGACAGATACGCAGTATTTT. The encoded protein is CASSQDQAGGRTDTQYF.